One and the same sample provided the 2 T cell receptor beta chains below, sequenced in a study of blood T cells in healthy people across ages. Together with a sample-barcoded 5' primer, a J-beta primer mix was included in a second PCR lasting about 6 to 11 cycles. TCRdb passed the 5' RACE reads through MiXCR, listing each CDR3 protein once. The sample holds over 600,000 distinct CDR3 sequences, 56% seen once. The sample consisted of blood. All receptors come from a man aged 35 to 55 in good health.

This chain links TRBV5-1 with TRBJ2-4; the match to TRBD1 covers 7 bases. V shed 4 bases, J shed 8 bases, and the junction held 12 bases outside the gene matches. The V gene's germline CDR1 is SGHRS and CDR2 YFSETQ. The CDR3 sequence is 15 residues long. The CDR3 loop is CASSPGTDLGDIQYF. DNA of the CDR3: TGCGCCAGCAGCCCTGGGACAGATCTGGGGGACATTCAGTACTTC.

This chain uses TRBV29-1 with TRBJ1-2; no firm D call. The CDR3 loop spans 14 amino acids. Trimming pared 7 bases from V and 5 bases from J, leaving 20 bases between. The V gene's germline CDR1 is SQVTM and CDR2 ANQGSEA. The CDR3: CSGNLGPPQYGYTF. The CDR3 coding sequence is TGCAGCGGTAACTTGGGCCCGCCGCAATATGGCTACACCTTC.